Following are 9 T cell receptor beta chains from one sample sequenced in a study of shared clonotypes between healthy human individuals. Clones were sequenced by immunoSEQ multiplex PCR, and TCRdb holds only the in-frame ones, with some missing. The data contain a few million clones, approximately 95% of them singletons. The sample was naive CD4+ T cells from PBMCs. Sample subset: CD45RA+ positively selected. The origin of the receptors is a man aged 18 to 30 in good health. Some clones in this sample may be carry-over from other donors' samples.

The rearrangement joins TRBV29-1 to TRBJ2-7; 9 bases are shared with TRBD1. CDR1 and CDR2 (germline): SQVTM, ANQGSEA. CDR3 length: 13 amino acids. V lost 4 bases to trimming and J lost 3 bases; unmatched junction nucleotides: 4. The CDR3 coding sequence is TGCAGCGTTGGGGACAGGGCGGACTACGAGCAGTACTTC. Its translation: CSVGDRADYEQYF.

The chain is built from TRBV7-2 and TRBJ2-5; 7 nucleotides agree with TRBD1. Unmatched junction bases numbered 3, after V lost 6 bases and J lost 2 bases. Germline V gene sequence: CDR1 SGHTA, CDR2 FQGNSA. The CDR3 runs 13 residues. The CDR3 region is CASRQGPQETQYF. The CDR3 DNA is TGTGCCAGCAGACAGGGGCCGCAAGAGACCCAGTACTTC.

The CDR3 DNA is TGTGCCAGCAGTTTATCCCGGACTAGCCGTAGCACAGATACGCAGTATTTT. It codes for CASSLSRTSRSTDTQYF. The rearrangement links TRBV28 to TRBJ2-3; 8 nucleotides align to TRBD2. V dropped 1 base and J dropped 0; count of bases not matched to a gene: 6. The CDR3 length is 17 residues. Germline lookup yields CDR1 MDHEN and CDR2 SYDVKM.

The CDR3 loop is CASSIAEGSYEQYF. The CDR3 DNA reads as TGTGCCAGCAGTATAGCGGAGGGGTCCTACGAGCAGTACTTC. This chain connects TRBV6-5 to TRBJ2-7; TRBD2 might be the D (6 bases). CDR1 MNHEY and CDR2 SVGAGI come from the germline V gene. Trimming removed 5 bases at V and 1 base at J, with 12 bases between. The CDR3 spans 14 residues.

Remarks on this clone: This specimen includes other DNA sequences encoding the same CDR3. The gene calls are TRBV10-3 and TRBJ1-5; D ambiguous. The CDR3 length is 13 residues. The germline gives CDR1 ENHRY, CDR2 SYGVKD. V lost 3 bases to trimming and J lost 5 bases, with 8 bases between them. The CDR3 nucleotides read TGTGCCATCAGTGAATCGGGAGATCAGCCCCAGCATTTT. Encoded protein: CAISESGDQPQHF.

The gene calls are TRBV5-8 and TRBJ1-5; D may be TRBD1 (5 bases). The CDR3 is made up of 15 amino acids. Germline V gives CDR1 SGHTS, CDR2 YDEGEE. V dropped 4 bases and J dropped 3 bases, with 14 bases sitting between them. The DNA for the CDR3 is TGTGCCAGCAGCCTGTTGGGGGTCCCCAATCAGCCCCAGCATTTT. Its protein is CASSLLGVPNQPQHF.

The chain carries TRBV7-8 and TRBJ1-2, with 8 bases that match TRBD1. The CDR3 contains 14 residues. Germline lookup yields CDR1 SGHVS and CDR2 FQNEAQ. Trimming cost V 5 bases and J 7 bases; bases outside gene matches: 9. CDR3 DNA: TGTGCCAGCAGCCGTGACAGGGGAAGCAGTGGCTACACCTTC. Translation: CASSRDRGSSGYTF.

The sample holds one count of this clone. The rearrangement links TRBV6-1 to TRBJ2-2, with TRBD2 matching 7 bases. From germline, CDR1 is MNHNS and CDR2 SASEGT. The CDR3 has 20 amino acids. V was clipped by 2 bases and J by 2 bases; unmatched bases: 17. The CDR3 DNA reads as TGTGCCAGCAGTGAACACCAAGCGGAGCGCGGGAGCTTCAACACCGGGGAGCTGTTTTTT. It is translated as CASSEHQAERGSFNTGELFF.

The CDR3 is CASRRRLAGSYEQYF. CDR3 in DNA: TGTGCCAGCAGGAGGAGACTAGCGGGATCGTACGAGCAGTACTTC. The V gene is TRBV2, the J gene TRBJ2-5; 11 positions match TRBD2. The J call may not be correct, given that the DNA end is closer to TRBJ2-7. Germline V gives CDR1 SNHLY, CDR2 FYNNEI. This CDR3 region has 15 residues.